A selection of T cell receptor beta chains follows, all from one sample in a study of tumor-infiltrating lymphocytes in primary liver carcinoma. In TCRdb, the multiplex PCR reads were re-called with MiXCR into one record per CDR3 protein. Seen here are 320,000 or so distinct CDR3 sequences, 50% to 70% observed once, and the top ten hold about 9.4%. The sequencing sample was made of peripheral blood. The source is a man in his forties with primary liver carcinoma and hepatitis B virus infection. CDR3s include the opening cysteine and the closing phenylalanine or tryptophan. The D gene is left open where the match is weak. The size entry is marked missing in some rows and otherwise reads once, few, many or a size class.

j_call d_call clone_size v_call cdr3_nt cdr3_aa
TRBJ1-1 TRBD1 . TRBV5-5 TGTGCCAGCAGCCCCCGGGACAGGGGGATGACTGAAGCTTTCTTT CASSPRDRGMTEAFF
TRBJ2-2 TRBD2 . TRBV6-6 TGTGTCAGTAGCCCTAGCGGGAGGGTCGCCGGGGAGCTGTTTTTT CVSSPSGRVAGELFF
TRBJ1-5 TRBD1 many TRBV6-5 TGTGCCAGCAGTCTTCAGGGGGCGCAGCAGCCCCAGCATTTT CASSLQGAQQPQHF
TRBJ1-1 . . TRBV4-2 TGTGCCAGCGGCCAAAGACCCGAGGTCGCTGAAGCTTTCTTT CASGQRPEVAEAFF
TRBJ1-6 TRBD1 few TRBV6-5 TGTGCCAGCAGTCAGACGACAGGGTTTAATTCACCCCTCCACTTT CASSQTTGFNSPLHF
TRBJ2-1 TRBD2 many TRBV28 TGTGCCAGCATTTTAACTAGCGGCTACAATGAGCAGTTCTTC CASILTSGYNEQFF
TRBJ1-2 . many TRBV10-3 TGTGCCATCAGTGAGTCGGGAAAGGCGACCGACTCGGGTGACTATGGCTACACCTTC CAISESGKATDSGDYGYTF
TRBJ2-3 . . TRBV11-2 TGTGCCGGCAGCCTCGACGGCATAGATACGCAGTATTTT CAGSLDGIDTQYF
TRBJ2-2 . once TRBV11-2 TGTGCCAGTAGCTTAGGGTTGACCCGGGAGCTGTTTTTT CASSLGLTRELFF
TRBJ2-2 TRBD1 few TRBV5-1 TGCGCCAGCAGCCCTGGACAGGGGACCGGGGAGCTGTTTTTT CASSPGQGTGELFF
TRBJ1-6 . . TRBV6-1 TGTGCCAGCAGCATGGCAGTCCAGGAAGGCTCACCCCTCCACTTT CASSMAVQEGSPLHF
TRBJ2-1 TRBD2 many TRBV6-1 TGTGCCACCCGTAAACTAACTAGCGGGCGGGGCAATGAGCAGTTCTTC CATRKLTSGRGNEQFF
TRBJ1-4 . . TRBV7-9 TGTGCCAGCAGCGCGGTACGAGGGAATGAAAAACTGTTTTTT CASSAVRGNEKLFF
TRBJ1-5 . . TRBV6-1 TGTGCCAGCAGTGAAGATCTCAGTCGATATCAGCCCCAGCATTTT CASSEDLSRYQPQHF